A selection of T cell receptor beta chains follows, all from one sample in a study of metastatic and nonmetastatic thyroid tumors. MiXCR was used by TCRdb to re-call the PCR reads. Here the sample spans about 92,000 clones, just under 15% being singletons. Sequenced material: blood. The source of these receptors is a female donor with papillary thyroid cancer or a benign thyroid nodule (not recorded which). Some clones in this sample may be carry-over from other donors' samples. Both conserved end residues are part of each CDR3. D genes are given only for firm matches. The size field is filled for only some rows; it gives once, few, many or a size class.

NA,many,TRBJ2-3,TRBV4-2,TGTGCCAGCAGTACCCCGACAGTCGCCTCCACAGATACGCAGTATTTT,CASSTPTVASTDTQYF
NA,many,TRBJ2-7,TRBV4-1,TGCGCCAGCAGCCCCAATACCGACCGGGGCTACGAGCAGTACTTC,CASSPNTDRGYEQYF
NA,NA,TRBJ1-5,TRBV11-2,TGTGCCAGCAGCTTAGGTTTGGCCTTATCAGTACAGCCCCAGCATTTT,CASSLGLALSVQPQHF
NA,many,TRBJ1-6,TRBV12-3/TRBV12-4,TGTGCCAGCAGACCTGGACAGTCCTATAATTCACCCCTCCACTTT,CASRPGQSYNSPLHF
TRBD2,many,TRBJ2-3,TRBV11-2,TGTGCCAGCAGCTTAGGGGCACTAGCGGGGGGTGGCACAGATACGCAGTATTTT,CASSLGALAGGGTDTQYF
TRBD2,NA,TRBJ2-3,TRBV20-1,TGCAGTGCTACGGGAGGTTCCACAGATACGCAGTATTTT,CSATGGSTDTQYF
NA,many,TRBJ2-2,TRBV10-3,TGTGCCATCAGTGAAGGCAGTCAGTACACCGGGGAGCTGTTTTTT,CAISEGSQYTGELFF
NA,NA,TRBJ2-2,TRBV5-1,TGCGCCAGCAGCTTGGCCGAGGCAGGGCCCGGGGAGCTGTTTTTT,CASSLAEAGPGELFF
NA,many,TRBJ2-3,TRBV19,TGTGCCAGTAGTATCGGCAGGGGCCTTAAACGGGCAGATACGCAGTATTTT,CASSIGRGLKRADTQYF
NA,many,TRBJ2-5,TRBV4-2,TGTGCCAGCAGCCTCCACCGGGGCATAGGGGAGACCCAGTACTTC,CASSLHRGIGETQYF
NA,many,TRBJ2-1,TRBV2,TGTGCCAGCAGTGGCTCCTCGCCCTGGAATGAGCAGTTCTTC,CASSGSSPWNEQFF
TRBD2,many,TRBJ2-2,TRBV6-2/TRBV6-3,TGTGCCAGTCGCGGACTAGCGGGGGGTCCGAACACCGGGGAGCTGTTTTTT,CASRGLAGGPNTGELFF
NA,NA,TRBJ2-7,TRBV28,TGTGCCAGCTCCGAGGCGGGGGCCCCCTACGAGCAGTACTTC,CASSEAGAPYEQYF
NA,many,TRBJ1-6,TRBV28,TGTGCCAGCAGTCGAGAGCAGGGCTATAATTCACCCCTCCACTTT,CASSREQGYNSPLHF
NA,many,TRBJ2-7,TRBV12-3/TRBV12-4,TGTGCCAGCAAAGGGCAGGGTAGGTACGAGCAGTACTTC,CASKGQGRYEQYF
NA,many,TRBJ2-4,TRBV28,TGTGCCAGCAGTCCCAAGAACATTCAGTACTTC,CASSPKNIQYF
NA,NA,TRBJ1-1,TRBV6-1,TGTGCCATCCCCAGGAAGTGGCTAGGGGGGGACACTGAAGCTTTCTTT,CAIPRKWLGGDTEAFF
NA,many,TRBJ2-3,TRBV6-1,TGTGCCAGCAGTTTGCGGACCCCTAGCACAGATACGCAGTATTTT,CASSLRTPSTDTQYF
TRBD1,NA,TRBJ1-6,TRBV7-9,TGTGCCAGCGGGGGACAGCCGAACGGGCCCCTTCACTTT,CASGGQPNGPLHF
NA,NA,TRBJ2-2,TRBV9,TGTGCCAGCAGCGCCACCTATACCGGGGAGCTGTTTTTT,CASSATYTGELFF
NA,many,TRBJ1-5,TRBV30,TGTGCCTGGAGTCCGGGCGGGGGACCCCAGCATTTT,CAWSPGGGPQHF
TRBD1,many,TRBJ2-7,TRBV11-2,TGTGCCAGCAGCTTGCAGGGGGCGCGGAACTACGAGCAGTACTTC,CASSLQGARNYEQYF
NA,many,TRBJ2-3,TRBV10-1,TGCGCCAGCAGTGACAACCCCACCAGGGCAGATACGCAGTATTTT,CASSDNPTRADTQYF
TRBD1,many,TRBJ1-6,TRBV30,TGTGCCTGGAGTGCACAGGGGGAAGCACCCCTCCACTTT,CAWSAQGEAPLHF
TRBD1,many,TRBJ2-3,TRBV2,TGTGCCAGTAGGGGACAGGGGATTTTGGGCACAGATACGCAGTATTTT,CASRGQGILGTDTQYF
NA,many,TRBJ2-1,TRBV5-5,TGTGCCAGCAGCTTGGCCAGCGCTCTCGGGTACAATGAGCAGTTCTTC,CASSLASALGYNEQFF
NA,many,TRBJ2-3,TRBV19,TGTGCCAGTAAATTGGGATATACGCAGTATTTT,CASKLGYTQYF
NA,many,TRBJ1-4,TRBV6-1,TGTGCCCGAGCGTTGACGGAAGGTCCGAGGGATGAAAAACTGTTTTTT,CARALTEGPRDEKLFF
TRBD2,NA,TRBJ2-1,TRBV5-1,TGCGCCAGCAGCTTGGATGGGCTAGCGGGGGACTACAATGAGCAGTTCTTC,CASSLDGLAGDYNEQFF
TRBD2,NA,TRBJ2-1,TRBV28,TGTGCCAGCAGTAGACTAGCGGGGGGGGCTAGATATGAGCAGTTCTTC,CASSRLAGGARYEQFF
TRBD2,many,TRBJ2-2,TRBV3-1,TGTGCCAGCAGCCCCCGGACTAGAGGGGGGGAGCTGTTTTTT,CASSPRTRGGELFF
NA,NA,TRBJ2-5,TRBV9,TGTGCCAGCAGCGGATCGACCCTCCCAGGGACCCAGTACTTC,CASSGSTLPGTQYF
TRBD2,many,TRBJ2-1,TRBV5-4,TGTGCCAGCAGCTTGTACGGATTAGCGGGGGGGGAGACAGAGCAGTTCTTC,CASSLYGLAGGETEQFF
NA,few,TRBJ2-7,TRBV10-3,TGTGCCATAGGTCGCTGCGAGCAGTACTTC,CAIGRCEQYF